This passage covers 9 T cell receptor beta chains from one sample sequenced in a study of regulatory T cells in long-lasting Graves disease. Time point indicated: newly diagnosed GD, antithyroid drugs for less than 3 months. The authors made the TCR library using RNA they extracted from PBMCs. Libraries of TCR beta came from iRepertoire HTBI primers plus Arm-PCR of CDR3 regions. TCRdb ran MiXCR on the multiplex PCR reads and lists one entry per CDR3 protein. The sample consists of 420,000 or so distinct CDR3 sequences, roughly 17% of them appearing once. These same data were also listed under a study on T cells in Graves' hyperthyroidism and ophthalmopathy.

Here the sequenced sample was peripheral blood mononuclear cells (PBMCs), taken at new diagnosis, from a patient treated with antithyroid drugs. The receptors come from a woman younger than 30 with Graves disease.

In this sample, this clonotype turned up many times. The J gene is TRBJ2-7, the V gene TRBV3-1, with 9 bases matching TRBD1. The CDR3 extends over 14 amino acids. Trimming cost V 4 bases and J 7 bases; bases outside gene matches: 8. CDR1 is LGHDT and CDR2 is YNNKEL in the germline V gene (reference sequence). The CDR3 nucleotides are TGTGCCAGCAGCCTTCCGGGACAGGGTAGAGAGCAGTACTTC. Protein sequence: CASSLPGQGREQYF.

This clonotype was seen more than once but under ten times. V usage is TRBV6-1 and J usage is TRBJ1-1; a possible D gene is TRBD1 (5 bases). CDR3 length: 14 residues. V lost 6 bases, J lost 2 bases, and 13 bases lay in between. CDR1 and CDR2 (germline): MNHNS, SASEGT. CDR3: CASRLPGINTEAFF. The CDR3 bases are TGTGCCAGCAGGCTACCAGGGATTAACACTGAAGCTTTCTTT.

This clonotype was detected ten times or more. The chain employs TRBV2 and TRBJ2-7; D unclear. The V and J ends lost 1 base and 5 bases respectively, with 6 bases between them. This CDR3 has 12 amino acids. CDR1 is SNHLY and CDR2 is FYNNEI in the germline V gene. CDR3: CASSEGMDEQYF. As DNA, the CDR3 is TGTGCCAGCAGTGAAGGGATGGACGAGCAGTACTTC.

This clonotype was recorded many times. The chain uses TRBV28 and TRBJ1-2; the match to TRBD1 covers 9 bases. This CDR3 is 14 amino acids long. Unmatched junction bases numbered 9, after V lost 6 bases and J lost 7 bases. Germline CDR1 is MDHEN and CDR2 is SYDVKM. CDR3 DNA sequence: TGTGCCAGCAGCGACGGGACAGGGAGTCTTGGCTACACCTTC. It encodes CASSDGTGSLGYTF.

There are many counts of this clonotype. This chain links TRBV10-2 with TRBJ2-1, with 10 bases fitting TRBD1. The CDR3 spans 15 residues. V trimming: 4 bases; J trimming: 6 bases; junction bases outside the gene matches: 6. The germline CDR1 and CDR2 sequences are WSHSY and SAAADI. The CDR3 region is CASSVRTGGTNEQFF. The CDR3 DNA is TGCGCCAGCAGTGTCAGGACAGGGGGAACCAATGAGCAGTTCTTC.

There are many counts of this clonotype. V is TRBV11-3 and J is TRBJ2-1, with 12 bases aligning to TRBD2. This CDR3 has 19 residues. After removal of 10 bases from V and 2 bases from J, the junction contained 18 bases not matched to a gene. CDR1 and CDR2 from the germline V gene are SGHNT and YENEEA. CDR3 in DNA: TGTGCCACCTATTCATACCCACTCGGACTAGCGGGACCCTACAATGAGCAGTTCTTC. It specifies CATYSYPLGLAGPYNEQFF. The whole variable domain, remainder taken from reference TRBV11-3 and TRBJ2-1, is EAGVVQSPRYKIIEKKQPVAFWCNPISGHNTLYWYLQNLGQGPELLIRYENEEAVDDSQLPKDRFSAERLKGVDSTLKIQPAELGDSAVYLCATYSYPLGLAGPYNEQFFGPGTRLTVL.

The chain combines TRBV5-1 with TRBJ2-1; a weak D match, TRBD2 (6 bases). The CDR3 spans 15 residues. Germline CDR1 is SGHRS and CDR2 is YFSETQ. Trimming removed 0 bases from V and 5 bases from J, with 12 bases in between. The CDR3 loop reads CASSLGHSGDNEQFF. CDR3 sequence (DNA): TGCGCCAGCAGCTTGGGGCATAGCGGCGACAATGAGCAGTTCTTC.

Only a few counts were recorded for this clonotype. This rearrangement joins TRBV28 to TRBJ2-1; D tentatively fits TRBD1 or TRBD2 (5 bases each). This CDR3 contains 12 residues. Trimming cost V 7 bases and J 7 bases, with 11 bases left between them. Per germline, CDR1 MDHEN and CDR2 SYDVKM. CDR3 sequence (DNA): TGTGCCAGCACCGGGACGGGGAATGAGCAGTTCTTC. Residues: CASTGTGNEQFF.

With regard to this clonotype: With a much larger clone just one base away, this may be a read error. The genes are TRBV6-5 and TRBJ2-7, with 10 positions matching TRBD1. The CDR3 is 16 residues long. The germline gives CDR1 MNHEY, CDR2 SVGAGI. CDR3 region: CAGSYPTWTGGYEQYF. The CDR3 DNA reads as TGTGCCGGCAGTTACCCAACTTGGACAGGGGGCTACGAGCAGTACTTC.